This T cell receptor beta chain was sequenced in a study of identical twins. A universal primer site was incorporated via template switching, and the cDNA contained unique molecular identifiers. MiXCR, run by TCRdb on the 5' RACE reads, gives a single entry per CDR3 protein. The profile shows roughly 200,000 distinct CDR3 sequences, less than 20% of them singletons. The CDR3 is made up of 11 amino acids. Per germline, CDR1 DFQATT and CDR2 SNEGSKA (reference sequence). V shed 2 bases and J shed 7 bases, with 8 bases lying between them. These data were also filed under a second study, of T cells expressing NK-cell markers.

Sequenced: CD8+ T cells sorted from blood. The chain couples TRBV20-1 to TRBJ1-1, with D perhaps TRBD1 (6 bases). The clonotype comes from a woman aged 18-35 years in good health. The CDR3 region is CSARRGGEAFF. The CDR3 DNA reads as TGCAGTGCTAGACGAGGGGGTGAAGCTTTCTTT.